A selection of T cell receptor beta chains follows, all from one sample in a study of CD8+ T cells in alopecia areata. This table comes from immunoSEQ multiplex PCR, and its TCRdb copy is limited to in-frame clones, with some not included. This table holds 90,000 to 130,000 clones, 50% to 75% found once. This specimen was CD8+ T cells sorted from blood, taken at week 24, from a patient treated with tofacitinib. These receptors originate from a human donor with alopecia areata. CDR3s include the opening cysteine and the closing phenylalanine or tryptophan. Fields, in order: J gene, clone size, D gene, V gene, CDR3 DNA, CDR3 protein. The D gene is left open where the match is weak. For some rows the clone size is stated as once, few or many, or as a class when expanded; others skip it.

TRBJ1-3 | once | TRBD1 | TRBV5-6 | TGTGCCAGCAGCGGACAGGACTCTGGAAACACCATATATTTT | CASSGQDSGNTIYF
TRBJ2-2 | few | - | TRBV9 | TGTGCCAGCAGCGTGAAAGGGGGTCACACCGGGGAGCTGTTTTTT | CASSVKGGHTGELFF
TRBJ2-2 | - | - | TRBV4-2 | TGTGCCAGCAGCCAAGAGGGGAACACCGGGGAGCTGTTTTTT | CASSQEGNTGELFF
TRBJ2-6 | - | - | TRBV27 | TGTGCCAGCAGTGGGGCGTGGGGGGCCAACGTCCTGACTTTC | CASSGAWGANVLTF
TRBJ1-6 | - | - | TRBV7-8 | TGTGCCAGCAGCTTACCCGAGAATTCACCCCTCCACTTT | CASSLPENSPLHF
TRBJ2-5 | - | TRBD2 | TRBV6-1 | TGTGCCAGCAGTGTTACTAGCGGGGGAGCTCAAGAGACCCAGTACTTC | CASSVTSGGAQETQYF
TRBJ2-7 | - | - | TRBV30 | TGTGCCTGGACCCCAGGGGGGCCTCGCTACGAGCAGTACTTC | CAWTPGGPRYEQYF
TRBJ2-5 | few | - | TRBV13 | TGTGCCAGCAGCTTAATAGGGGAGACCCAGTACTTC | CASSLIGETQYF
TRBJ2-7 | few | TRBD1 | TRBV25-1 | TGTGCCAGCAGTGCATGGACAGGGGCCTCCTACGAGCAGTACTTC | CASSAWTGASYEQYF
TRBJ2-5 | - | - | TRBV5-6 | TGTGCCAGCAGCTTGGGGGGAGGCCAAGAGACCCAGTACTTC | CASSLGGGQETQYF
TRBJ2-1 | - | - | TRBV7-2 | TGTGCCAGCAGCTACCCTGACACACACAATGAGCAGTTCTTC | CASSYPDTHNEQFF
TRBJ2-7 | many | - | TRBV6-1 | TGTGCCAGCAGAGAGTTGGCGACCTACGAGCAGTACTTC | CASRELATYEQYF
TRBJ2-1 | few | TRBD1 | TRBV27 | TGTGCCAGCAGTATCCGGGACAGGGGTGGCGATGAGCAGTTCTTC | CASSIRDRGGDEQFF
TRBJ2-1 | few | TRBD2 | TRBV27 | TGTGCCAGCAGCCTCCTAGCGGGGGGCCCCGGGGGTGAGCAGTTCTTC | CASSLLAGGPGGEQFF
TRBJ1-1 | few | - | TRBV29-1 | TGCAGCGTTGAGAGAGCGGCAGGGGACACTGAAGCTTTCTTT | CSVERAAGDTEAFF
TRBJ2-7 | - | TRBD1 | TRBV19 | TGTGCCAGTAGTAAGGGACAGGGGGCTGACGAGCAGTACTTC | CASSKGQGADEQYF
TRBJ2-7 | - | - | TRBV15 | TGTGCCACCAGGCCTGCCCCCTCCTACGAGCAGTACTTC | CATRPAPSYEQYF
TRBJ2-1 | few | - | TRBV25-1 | TGTGCCAGCAGTTTAGGGTTCGGGGCTTCGAGCTCCTACAATGAGCAGTTCTTC | CASSLGFGASSSYNEQFF
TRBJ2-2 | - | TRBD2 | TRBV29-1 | TGCAGCGTTGAAGGGATAGCGGGGGCCGGGGAGCTGTTTTTT | CSVEGIAGAGELFF
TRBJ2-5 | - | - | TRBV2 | TGTGCCAGCAGCCTACAGGTGTTGGGGGAGACCCAGTACTTC | CASSLQVLGETQYF
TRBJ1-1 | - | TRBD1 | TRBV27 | TGTGCCAGCAGTGGCAGACAGGGGAAGAGTGAAGCTTTCTTT | CASSGRQGKSEAFF
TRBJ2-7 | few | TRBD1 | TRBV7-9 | TGTGCCAGCAGCCCCTGGACAGGGGTAGGGGACGAGCAGTACTTC | CASSPWTGVGDEQYF
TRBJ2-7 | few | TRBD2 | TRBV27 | TGTGCCAGCTCAACGGCGGGGGGGCCGGGAGAGCAGTACTTC | CASSTAGGPGEQYF
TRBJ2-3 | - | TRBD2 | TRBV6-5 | TGTGCCAGCAGCCTCCTGCGGGGGGGCACAGATACGCAGTATTTT | CASSLLRGGTDTQYF
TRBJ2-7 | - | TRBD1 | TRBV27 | TGTGCCAGCAGTCCGACAGGGGGTATCTACGAGCAGTACTTC | CASSPTGGIYEQYF
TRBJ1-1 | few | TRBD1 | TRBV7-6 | TGTGCCAGCAGCTTAGCCGGGACAGGGGGGAACACTGAAGCTTTCTTT | CASSLAGTGGNTEAFF
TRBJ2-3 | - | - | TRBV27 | TGTGCCAGCAGTTTTGTGGGGGGAACAGATACGCAGTATTTT | CASSFVGGTDTQYF
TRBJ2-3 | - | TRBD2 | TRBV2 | TGTGCCAGCAGTGAGGTGGCTAGCGGGGGACTGACAGATACGCAGTATTTT | CASSEVASGGLTDTQYF
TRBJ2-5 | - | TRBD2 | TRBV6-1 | TGTGCCAGCAGTGAGGCTAGCGGGGTCCAAGAGACCCAGTACTTC | CASSEASGVQETQYF
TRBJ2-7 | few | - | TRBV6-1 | TGTGCCAGCAGTGAGCTTTGGCAGACCCTTCTTGAGGAGCAGTACTTC | CASSELWQTLLEEQYF
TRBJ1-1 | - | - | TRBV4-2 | TGTGCCAGCAGCCAACGAGGAGACAGCCAGAACACTGAAGCTTTCTTT | CASSQRGDSQNTEAFF
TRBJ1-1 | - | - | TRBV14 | TGTGCCAGCAGCCCGGGGGTAGACACTGAAGCTTTCTTT | CASSPGVDTEAFF
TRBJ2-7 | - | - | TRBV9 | TGTGCCAGCAGCGCGACAGGTCCCTACGAGCAGTACTTC | CASSATGPYEQYF
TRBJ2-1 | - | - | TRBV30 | TGTGCCTGGAATTGGGGTGAGGACAATGAGCAGTTCTTC | CAWNWGEDNEQFF
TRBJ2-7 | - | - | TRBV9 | TGTGCCAGCAGCGTAGGGGGTAGCTCCTACGAGCAGTACTTC | CASSVGGSSYEQYF
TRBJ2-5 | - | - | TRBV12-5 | TGTGCTAGTGCCCGGGGTAGAGAGGAGGAGACCCAGTACTTC | CASARGREEETQYF
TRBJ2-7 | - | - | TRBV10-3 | TGTGCCATCAGTGATGGGTTAGATTCCTCTTACGAGCAGTACTTC | CAISDGLDSSYEQYF
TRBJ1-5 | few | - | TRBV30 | TGTGCCTGGAGTCTAGGGGGTAGCAATCAGCCCCAGCATTTT | CAWSLGGSNQPQHF
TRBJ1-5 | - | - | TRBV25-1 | TGTGCCAGCAGTGAAGGGTCGGCAGCAATCGATCAGCCCCAGCATTTT | CASSEGSAAIDQPQHF
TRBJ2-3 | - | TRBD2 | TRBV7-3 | TGTGCCAGCAGCCCTCTAGCGGGGGCCACCGATACGCAGTATTTT | CASSPLAGATDTQYF
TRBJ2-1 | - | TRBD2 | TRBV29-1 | TGCAGCGTTGAACTGGGTAGCGGGGGGTTATACAATGAGCAGTTCTTC | CSVELGSGGLYNEQFF
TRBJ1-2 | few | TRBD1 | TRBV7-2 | TGTGCCAGCAGCACATCTGGGACAGGGTTATATGGCTACACCTTC | CASSTSGTGLYGYTF
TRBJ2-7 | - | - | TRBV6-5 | TGTGCCAGCAGTTACAACAGGGAGGTCGAGCAGTACTTC | CASSYNREVEQYF
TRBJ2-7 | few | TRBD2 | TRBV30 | TGTGCCTGGAGTCAGGGTCGCGGGGGGTTCTACGAGCAGTACTTC | CAWSQGRGGFYEQYF
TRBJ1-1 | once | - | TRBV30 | TGTGCCTGGGCCGGGTTCACTGAAGCTTTCTTT | CAWAGFTEAFF
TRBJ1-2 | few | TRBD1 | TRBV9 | TGTGCCAGCAGCGTAGTACGGACAGGGACCCTTCTAGATGGCTACACCTTC | CASSVVRTGTLLDGYTF
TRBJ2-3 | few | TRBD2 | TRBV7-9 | TGTGCCAGCAGCGTGGGGACTAGCGGAACAGATACGCAGTATTTT | CASSVGTSGTDTQYF